This is a list of T cell receptor beta chains from one sample in a study of T cell responses to AZD1222 COVID-19 vaccine. Clones were read by immunoSEQ multiplex PCR, and TCRdb kept only the in-frame ones, dropping some. This sample has approximately 100,000 clones, with about 85% found just once. The input for sequencing was peripheral blood, taken 28 days after the second AZD1222 dose. Receptor source: an adult who received the AZD1222 COVID-19 vaccine. CDR3s include the opening cysteine and the closing phenylalanine or tryptophan. The D gene is left open where the match is weak. Part of the rows lack a size; the others show once, few, many or a class for expanded clones.

d_call	cdr3_length	clone_size	j_call	v_call	cdr3_aa	cdr3_nt
-	16	-	TRBJ1-3	TRBV4-3	CASSHQGPSSGNTIYF	TGCGCCAGCAGTCACCAAGGACCGAGCTCTGGAAACACCATATATTTT
-	14	-	TRBJ2-3	TRBV6-5	CATSRRGPTDTQYF	TGTGCCACCAGCAGGCGAGGCCCCACAGATACGCAGTATTTT
TRBD1	19	once	TRBJ1-5	TRBV7-9	CASSLEKGGGQGLNQPQHF	TGTGCCAGCAGCTTAGAGAAGGGAGGGGGACAGGGCCTCAATCAGCCCCAGCATTTT
TRBD2	13	-	TRBJ2-2	TRBV12-3/TRBV12-4	CASSLRSGAQLFF	TGTGCCAGCAGTTTACGTAGCGGGGCTCAGCTGTTTTTT
-	14	-	TRBJ1-5	TRBV7-2	CASSLGQINQPQHF	TGTGCCAGCAGCTTAGGCCAGATAAATCAGCCCCAGCATTTT
-	11	once	TRBJ2-7	TRBV5-4	CASSFGGEQYF	TGTGCCAGCAGCTTCGGGGGCGAGCAGTACTTC
-	14	-	TRBJ2-7	TRBV5-1	CASSLQGPSYEQYF	TGCGCCAGCAGCTTGCAGGGGCCCTCCTACGAGCAGTACTTC
-	14	-	TRBJ2-2	TRBV19	CASSILRNTGELFF	TGTGCCAGTAGTATACTGAGGAACACCGGGGAGCTGTTTTTT
TRBD2	19	-	TRBJ2-1	TRBV15	CATSRGRLAGRNSYNEQFF	TGTGCCACCAGCAGAGGTCGTCTAGCGGGGAGAAATTCCTACAATGAGCAGTTCTTC
-	12	-	TRBJ2-7	TRBV6-4	CASSDHRGEQYF	TGTGCCAGCAGTGACCATAGGGGCGAGCAGTACTTC
-	13	-	TRBJ2-1	TRBV19	CASSTDFYNEQFF	TGTGCCAGTAGTACGGACTTTTACAATGAGCAGTTCTTC
TRBD1	16	once	TRBJ2-5	TRBV4-1	CASSQGQGTIQETQYF	TGCGCCAGCAGCCAAGGACAGGGGACCATCCAAGAGACCCAGTACTTC
TRBD1	14	-	TRBJ2-3	TRBV29-1	CSVDGTDGTDTQYF	TGCAGCGTTGACGGGACAGATGGCACAGATACGCAGTATTTT
-	14	-	TRBJ1-2	TRBV11-2	CASSSPHREYGYTF	TGTGCCAGCAGCTCCCCCCACCGAGAGTATGGCTACACCTTC
TRBD2	16	-	TRBJ2-2	TRBV6-2/TRBV6-3	CASSLLGGRAVGELFF	TGTGCCAGCAGCTTACTGGGCGGGAGGGCCGTCGGGGAGCTGTTTTTT
TRBD2	15	-	TRBJ2-7	TRBV28	CASRLDRGVFYEQYF	TGTGCCAGCAGACTAGACCGGGGGGTTTTCTACGAGCAGTACTTC
-	13	-	TRBJ2-2	TRBV6-4	CASSEIPTGELFF	TGTGCCAGCAGTGAAATACCCACCGGGGAGCTGTTTTTT
-	14	-	TRBJ1-2	TRBV6-1	CASSEGTVRYGYTF	TGTGCCAGCAGTGAAGGCACAGTGCGGTATGGCTACACCTTC
TRBD2	13	-	TRBJ2-7	TRBV10-2	CASSASGGGEQYF	TGCGCCAGCAGTGCCTCGGGAGGGGGGGAGCAGTACTTC
-	12	-	TRBJ1-1	TRBV12-3/TRBV12-4	CASSLSNTEAFF	TGTGCCAGCAGCTTGAGCAACACTGAAGCTTTCTTT
-	14	-	TRBJ2-7	TRBV27	CASSLRQSSYEQYF	TGTGCCAGCAGTTTAAGACAGTCCTCCTACGAGCAGTACTTC
-	15	-	TRBJ2-7	TRBV30	CAWSPRSGGRYEQYF	TGTGCCTGGAGTCCGCGGTCGGGGGGCAGATACGAGCAGTACTTC
TRBD1	15	once	TRBJ1-1	TRBV18	CASSPFGTANTEAFF	TGTGCCAGCTCACCTTTCGGGACAGCCAACACTGAAGCTTTCTTT
-	15	-	TRBJ2-3	TRBV5-4	CASSPTATGTDTQYF	TGTGCCAGCAGCCCAACGGCGACAGGCACAGATACGCAGTATTTT
-	15	once	TRBJ2-6	TRBV9	CASSVEADGANVLTF	TGTGCCAGCAGCGTTGAGGCCGACGGGGCCAACGTCCTGACTTTC
-	17	-	TRBJ2-5	TRBV18	CASSRSGTSRSQETQYF	TGTGCCAGCTCACGGTCTGGCACAAGCCGGTCGCAAGAGACCCAGTACTTC
-	15	-	TRBJ2-3	TRBV10-2	CASSGVLDEKHTQYF	TGCGCCAGCAGTGGGGTACTAGACGAAAAACATACGCAGTATTTT
-	15	once	TRBJ1-2	TRBV5-5	CASSPMGGSNYGYTF	TGTGCCAGCAGCCCGATGGGGGGGTCCAACTATGGCTACACCTTC
-	11	once	TRBJ2-1	TRBV9	CASSTRLEQFF	TGTGCCAGCAGCACCCGACTGGAGCAGTTCTTC
-	18	-	TRBJ2-2	TRBV4-2	CASSPIELSGANTGELFF	TGTGCCAGCAGCCCGATAGAGCTTTCTGGGGCGAACACCGGGGAGCTGTTTTTT
-	14	-	TRBJ1-2	TRBV15	CATSRTTQGAGYTF	TGTGCCACCAGCAGAACAACTCAGGGTGCGGGCTACACCTTC
TRBD1	13	-	TRBJ1-1	TRBV11-3	CASSDRANTEAFF	TGTGCCAGCAGCGACAGGGCGAACACTGAAGCTTTCTTT
-	18	-	TRBJ1-4	TRBV7-8	CASSFYQGSSSANEKLFF	TGTGCCAGCAGCTTCTATCAGGGCTCCTCGTCCGCTAATGAAAAACTGTTTTTT
-	14	-	TRBJ1-2	TRBV28	CASSFRGTNYGYTF	TGTGCCAGCAGTTTCCGGGGTACTAACTATGGCTACACCTTC
-	16	-	TRBJ2-1	TRBV20-1	CSASDRLTGVYNEQFF	TGCAGTGCTAGTGATCGCCTGACGGGGGTATACAATGAGCAGTTCTTC
-	14	-	TRBJ2-2	TRBV24-1	CATKGTLDTGELFF	TGTGCCACCAAGGGGACTCTGGACACCGGGGAGCTGTTTTTT
TRBD2	14	-	TRBJ2-7	TRBV6-5	CASSIIGTSDEQYF	TGTGCCAGCAGTATTATCGGGACTAGCGACGAGCAGTACTTC
-	15	-	TRBJ2-2	TRBV7-2	CASSLAGMEAGELFF	TGTGCCAGCAGCTTAGCGGGGATGGAGGCCGGGGAGCTGTTTTTT
-	15	-	TRBJ1-5	TRBV28	CASSLESGFNQPQHF	TGTGCCAGCAGTTTAGAGAGCGGGTTCAATCAGCCCCAGCATTTT
-	15	-	TRBJ2-3	TRBV3-1/TRBV3-2	CASSQDLGHTDTQYF	TGTGCCAGCAGCCAAGATCTAGGACACACAGATACGCAGTATTTT
-	15	-	TRBJ2-5	TRBV7-9	CASSSTTGFQETQYF	TGTGCCAGCAGCTCAACAACGGGGTTTCAAGAGACCCAGTACTTC
-	17	-	TRBJ2-6	TRBV30	CAWRERRGVTGANVLTF	TGTGCCTGGAGGGAGCGAAGGGGGGTAACTGGGGCCAACGTCCTGACTTTC
-	15	-	TRBJ1-6	TRBV27	CASSLGTLGDSPLHF	TGTGCCAGCAGTTTAGGGACTTTGGGGGATTCACCCCTCCACTTT
TRBD1	13	-	TRBJ2-5	TRBV13	CASSIDREETQYF	TGTGCCAGCAGCATCGACAGGGAAGAGACCCAGTACTTC
TRBD1	15	-	TRBJ1-6	TRBV6-5	CASSLRDRINSPLHF	TGTGCCAGCAGTCTACGGGACAGAATTAATTCACCCCTCCACTTT
TRBD2	15	-	TRBJ2-1	TRBV5-4	CASSFKRGVYNEQFF	TGTGCCAGCAGCTTCAAGCGGGGGGTCTACAATGAGCAGTTCTTC
-	13	-	TRBJ1-2	TRBV10-3	CAISEWGVYGYTF	TGTGCCATCAGTGAGTGGGGGGTCTATGGCTACACCTTC
-	15	-	TRBJ2-5	TRBV4-3	CASSQGASEIETQYF	TGCGCCAGCAGCCAAGGGGCTAGCGAGATTGAGACCCAGTACTTC
-	14	-	TRBJ1-2	TRBV2	CASSGGRTDYGYTF	TGTGCCAGCAGTGGGGGCAGGACGGACTATGGCTACACCTTC
TRBD2	15	-	TRBJ2-1	TRBV6-5	CASSLGLARTNEQFF	TGTGCCAGCAGTTTAGGACTAGCTCGAACAAATGAGCAGTTCTTC
-	9	-	TRBJ2-1	TRBV29-1	CSVGTEQFF	TGCAGCGTTGGCACTGAGCAGTTCTTC
-	14	-	TRBJ1-4	TRBV2	CASSELTSNEKLFF	TGTGCCAGCAGTGAGTTGACCTCTAATGAAAAACTGTTTTTT
-	14	-	TRBJ2-4	TRBV6-5	CASSYRPTKNIQYF	TGTGCCAGCAGTTACAGGCCCACCAAAAACATTCAGTACTTC
TRBD1	13	-	TRBJ2-7	TRBV28	CASRTGGIYEQYF	TGTGCCAGCAGGACAGGGGGTATCTACGAGCAGTACTTC